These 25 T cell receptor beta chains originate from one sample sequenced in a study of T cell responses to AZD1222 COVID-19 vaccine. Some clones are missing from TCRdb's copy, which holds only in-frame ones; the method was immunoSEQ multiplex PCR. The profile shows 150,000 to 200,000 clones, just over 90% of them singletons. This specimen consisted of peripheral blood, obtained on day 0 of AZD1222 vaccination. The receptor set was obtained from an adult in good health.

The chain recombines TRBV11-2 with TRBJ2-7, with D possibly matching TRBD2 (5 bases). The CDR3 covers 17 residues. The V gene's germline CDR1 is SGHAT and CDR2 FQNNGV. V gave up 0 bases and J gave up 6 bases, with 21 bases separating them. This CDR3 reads CASSLDPDFHSLVEQYF. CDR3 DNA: TGTGCCAGCAGCTTAGATCCGGACTTCCATTCCTTGGTCGAGCAGTACTTC.

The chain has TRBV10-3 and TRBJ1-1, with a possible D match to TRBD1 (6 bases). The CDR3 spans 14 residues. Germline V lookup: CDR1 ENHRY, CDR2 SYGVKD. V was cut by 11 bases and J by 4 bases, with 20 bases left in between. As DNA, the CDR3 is TGTGCCGTCCGGGGGGGGCGCGGGGTCACTGAAGCTTTCTTT. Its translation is CAVRGGRGVTEAFF.

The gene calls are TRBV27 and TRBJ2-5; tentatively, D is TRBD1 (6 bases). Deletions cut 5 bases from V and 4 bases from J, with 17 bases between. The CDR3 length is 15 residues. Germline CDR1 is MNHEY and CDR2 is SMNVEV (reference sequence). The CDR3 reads CASSPSGTWGETQYF. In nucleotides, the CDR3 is TGTGCCAGCAGTCCCTCCGGGACATGGGGAGAGACCCAGTACTTC.

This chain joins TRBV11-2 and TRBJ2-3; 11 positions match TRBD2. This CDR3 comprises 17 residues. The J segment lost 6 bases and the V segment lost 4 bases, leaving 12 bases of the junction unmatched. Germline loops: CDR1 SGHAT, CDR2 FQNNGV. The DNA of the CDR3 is TGTGCCAGCAGCTCATTTAGCGGGGGGGCCTTATCGGATACGCAGTATTTT. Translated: CASSSFSGGALSDTQYF.

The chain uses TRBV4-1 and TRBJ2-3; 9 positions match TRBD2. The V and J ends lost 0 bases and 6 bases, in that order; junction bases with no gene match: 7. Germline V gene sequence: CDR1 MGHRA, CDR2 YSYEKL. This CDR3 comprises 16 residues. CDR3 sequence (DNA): TGCGCCAGCAGCCAAGATTGGCGGGGGGGCCCCGATACGCAGTATTTT. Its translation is CASSQDWRGGPDTQYF.

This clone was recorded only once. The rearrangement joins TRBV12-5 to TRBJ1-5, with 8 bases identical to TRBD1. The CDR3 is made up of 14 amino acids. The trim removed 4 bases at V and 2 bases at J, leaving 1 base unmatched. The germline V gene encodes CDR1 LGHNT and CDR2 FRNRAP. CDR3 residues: CASGWGQGNQPQHF. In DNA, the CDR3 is TGTGCTAGTGGTTGGGGACAGGGCAATCAGCCCCAGCATTTT.

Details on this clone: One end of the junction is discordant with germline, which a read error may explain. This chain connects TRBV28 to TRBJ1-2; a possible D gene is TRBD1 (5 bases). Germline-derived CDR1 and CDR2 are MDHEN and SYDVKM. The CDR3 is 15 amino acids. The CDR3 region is CASSVWETEFYGYTF. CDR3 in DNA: TGTGCCAGCAGTGTATGGGAGACAGAGTTTTATGGCTACACCTTC.

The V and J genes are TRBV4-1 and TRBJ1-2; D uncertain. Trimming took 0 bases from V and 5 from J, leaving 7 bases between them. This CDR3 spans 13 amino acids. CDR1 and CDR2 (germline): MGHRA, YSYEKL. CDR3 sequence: CASSQDRDYGYTF. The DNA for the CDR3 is TGCGCCAGCAGCCAAGATCGAGATTATGGCTACACCTTC.

The chain's CDR3 is CASSGTSSFSGNTIYF. The CDR3 DNA sequence: TGTGCCAGCAGCGGCACCTCCAGTTTCTCTGGAAACACCATATATTTT. The chain carries TRBV5-4 and TRBJ1-3, with no clear D. V lost 4 bases and J lost 0, with 14 bases in between. The CDR3 covers 16 residues. From germline, CDR1 is SGHNT and CDR2 YYREEE (reference sequence).

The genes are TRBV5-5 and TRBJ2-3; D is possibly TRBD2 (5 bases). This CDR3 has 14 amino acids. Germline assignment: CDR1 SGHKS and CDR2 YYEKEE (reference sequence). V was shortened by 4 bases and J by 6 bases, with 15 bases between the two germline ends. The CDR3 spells CASSRLGVGDTQYF. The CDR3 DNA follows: TGTGCCAGCAGCCGTTTGGGAGTAGGGGATACGCAGTATTTT. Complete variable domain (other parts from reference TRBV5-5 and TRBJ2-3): DAGVTQSPTHLIKTRGQQVTLRCSPISGHKSVSWYQQVLGQGPQFIFQYYEKEERGRGNFPDRFSARQFPNYSSELNVNALLLGDSALYLCASSRLGVGDTQYFGPGTRLTVL.

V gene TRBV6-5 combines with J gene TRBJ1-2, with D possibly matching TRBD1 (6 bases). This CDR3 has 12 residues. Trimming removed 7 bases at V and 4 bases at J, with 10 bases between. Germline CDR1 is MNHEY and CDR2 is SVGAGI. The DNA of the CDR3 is TGTGCCAGCACCTGGGACATCTATGGCTACACCTTC. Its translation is CASTWDIYGYTF.

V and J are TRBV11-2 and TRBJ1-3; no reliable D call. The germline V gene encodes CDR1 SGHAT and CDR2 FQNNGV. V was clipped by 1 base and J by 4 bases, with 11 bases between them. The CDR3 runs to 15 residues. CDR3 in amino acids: CASSLVHLPGNTIYF. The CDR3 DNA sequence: TGTGCCAGCAGCTTAGTCCATCTACCCGGAAACACCATATATTTT. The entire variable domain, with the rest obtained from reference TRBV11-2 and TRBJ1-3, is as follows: EAGVAQSPRYKIIEKRQSVAFWCNPISGHATLYWYQQILGQGPKLLIQFQNNGVVDDSQLPKDRFSAERLKGVDSTLKIQPAKLEDSAVYLCASSLVHLPGNTIYFGEGSWLTVV.

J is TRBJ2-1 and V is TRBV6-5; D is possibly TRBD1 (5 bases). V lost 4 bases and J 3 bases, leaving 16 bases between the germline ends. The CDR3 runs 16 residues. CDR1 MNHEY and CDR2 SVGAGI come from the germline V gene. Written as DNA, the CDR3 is TGTGCCAGCAGTTCAAGACAGTACACCGTCTACAATGAGCAGTTCTTC. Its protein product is CASSSRQYTVYNEQFF.

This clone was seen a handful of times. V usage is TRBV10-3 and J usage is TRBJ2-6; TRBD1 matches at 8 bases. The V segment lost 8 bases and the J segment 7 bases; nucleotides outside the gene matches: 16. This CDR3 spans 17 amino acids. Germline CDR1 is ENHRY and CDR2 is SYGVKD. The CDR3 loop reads CAIFPGQGQEIANVLTF. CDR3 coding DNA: TGTGCCATCTTTCCAGGACAGGGTCAGGAAATAGCCAACGTCCTGACTTTC.

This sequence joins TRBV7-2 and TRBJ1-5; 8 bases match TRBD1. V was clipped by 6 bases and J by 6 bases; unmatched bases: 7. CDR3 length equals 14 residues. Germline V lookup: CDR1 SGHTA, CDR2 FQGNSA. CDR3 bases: TGTGCCAGCAGTACCGGGACAGGTGTTCAGCCCCAGCATTTT. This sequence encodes CASSTGTGVQPQHF. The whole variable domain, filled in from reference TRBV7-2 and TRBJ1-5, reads GAGVSQSPSNKVTEKGKDVELRCDPISGHTALYWYRQSLGQGLEFLIYFQGNSAPDKSGLPSDRFSAERTGGSVSTLTIQRTQQEDSAVYLCASSTGTGVQPQHFGDGTRLSIL.

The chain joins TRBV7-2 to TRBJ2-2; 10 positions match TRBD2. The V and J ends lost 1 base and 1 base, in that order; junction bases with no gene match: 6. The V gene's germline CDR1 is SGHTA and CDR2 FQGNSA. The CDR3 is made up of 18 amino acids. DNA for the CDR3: TGTGCCAGCAGCTTAGTGCTAGCGGGGGTGTGGAACACCGGGGAGCTGTTTTTT. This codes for CASSLVLAGVWNTGELFF.

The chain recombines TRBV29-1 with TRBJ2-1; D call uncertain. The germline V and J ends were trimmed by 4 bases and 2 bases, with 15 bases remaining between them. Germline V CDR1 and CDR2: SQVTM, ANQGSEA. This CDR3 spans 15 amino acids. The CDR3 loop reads CSVAGVGGAYNEQFF. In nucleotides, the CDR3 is TGCAGCGTTGCGGGTGTTGGTGGGGCCTACAATGAGCAGTTCTTC.

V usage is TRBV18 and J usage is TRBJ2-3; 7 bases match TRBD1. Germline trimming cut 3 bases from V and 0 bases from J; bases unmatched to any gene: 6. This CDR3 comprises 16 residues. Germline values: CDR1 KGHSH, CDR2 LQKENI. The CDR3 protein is CASSPLTGSSTDTQYF. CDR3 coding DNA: TGTGCCAGCTCACCGTTGACAGGGTCTAGCACAGATACGCAGTATTTT.

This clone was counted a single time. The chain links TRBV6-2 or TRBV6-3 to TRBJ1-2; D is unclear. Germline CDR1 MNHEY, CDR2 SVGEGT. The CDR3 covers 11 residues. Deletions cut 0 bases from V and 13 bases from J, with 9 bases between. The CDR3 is CASSYSGEGTF. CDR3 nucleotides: TGTGCCAGCAGTTACTCCGGGGAAGGCACCTTC.

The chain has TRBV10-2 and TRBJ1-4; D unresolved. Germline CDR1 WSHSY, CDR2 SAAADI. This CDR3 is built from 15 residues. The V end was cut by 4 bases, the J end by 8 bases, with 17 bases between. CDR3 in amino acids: CASSVWIGPREKLFF. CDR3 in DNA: TGCGCCAGCAGTGTTTGGATCGGACCGAGAGAAAAACTGTTTTTT.

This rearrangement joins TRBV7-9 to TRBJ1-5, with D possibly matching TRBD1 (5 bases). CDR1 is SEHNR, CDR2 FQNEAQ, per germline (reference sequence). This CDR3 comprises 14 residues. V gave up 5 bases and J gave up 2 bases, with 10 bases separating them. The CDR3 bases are TGTGCCAGCAGCCCCCGGGGGGGCAATCAGCCCCAGCATTTT. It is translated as CASSPRGGNQPQHF.

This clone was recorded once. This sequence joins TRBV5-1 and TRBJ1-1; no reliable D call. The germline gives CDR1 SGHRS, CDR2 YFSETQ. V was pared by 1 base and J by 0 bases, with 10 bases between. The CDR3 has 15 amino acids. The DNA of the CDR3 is TGCGCCAGCAGCTTGTTGGTTGACATGAACACTGAAGCTTTCTTT. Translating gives CASSLLVDMNTEAFF.

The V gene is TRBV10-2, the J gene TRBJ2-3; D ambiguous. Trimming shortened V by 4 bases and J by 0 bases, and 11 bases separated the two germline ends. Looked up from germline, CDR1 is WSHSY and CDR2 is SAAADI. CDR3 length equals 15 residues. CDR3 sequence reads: CASSVDLSSTDTQYF. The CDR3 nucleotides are TGCGCCAGCAGTGTGGACCTCTCTAGCACAGATACGCAGTATTTT.

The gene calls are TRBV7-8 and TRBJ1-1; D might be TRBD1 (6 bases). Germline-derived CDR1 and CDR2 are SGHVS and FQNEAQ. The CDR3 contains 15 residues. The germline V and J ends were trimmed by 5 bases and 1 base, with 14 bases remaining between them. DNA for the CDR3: TGTGCCAGCAGCGGGTGGGGACATGGGAACACTGAAGCTTTCTTT. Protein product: CASSGWGHGNTEAFF. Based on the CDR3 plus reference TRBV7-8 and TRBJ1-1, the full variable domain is GAGVSQSPRYKVAKRGQDVALRCDPISGHVSLFWYQQALGQGPEFLTYFQNEAQLDKSGLPSDRFFAERPEGSVSTLKIQRTQQEDSAVYLCASSGWGHGNTEAFFGQGTRLTVV.

The CDR3 region is CASSLTGELFF. The CDR3 DNA reads as TGTGCCAGCAGTTTAACCGGGGAGCTGTTTTTT. The chain employs TRBV27 and TRBJ2-2; D gene unclear. V lost 2 bases and J 5 bases, leaving 0 bases between the germline ends. This CDR3 spans 11 amino acids. Germline CDR1 is MNHEY and CDR2 is SMNVEV (reference sequence).